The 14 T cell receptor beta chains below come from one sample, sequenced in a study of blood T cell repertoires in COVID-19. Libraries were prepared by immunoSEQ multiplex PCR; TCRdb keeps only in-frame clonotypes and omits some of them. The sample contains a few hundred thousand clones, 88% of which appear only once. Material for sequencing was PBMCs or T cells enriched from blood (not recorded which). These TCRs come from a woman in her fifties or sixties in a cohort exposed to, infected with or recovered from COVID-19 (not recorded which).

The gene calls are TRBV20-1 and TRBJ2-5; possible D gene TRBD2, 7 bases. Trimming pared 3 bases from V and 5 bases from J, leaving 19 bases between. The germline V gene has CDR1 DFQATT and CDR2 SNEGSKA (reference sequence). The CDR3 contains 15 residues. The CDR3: CSASAPTGGRETQYF. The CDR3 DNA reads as TGCAGTGCTAGTGCCCCTACGGGGGGCCGGGAGACCCAGTACTTC.

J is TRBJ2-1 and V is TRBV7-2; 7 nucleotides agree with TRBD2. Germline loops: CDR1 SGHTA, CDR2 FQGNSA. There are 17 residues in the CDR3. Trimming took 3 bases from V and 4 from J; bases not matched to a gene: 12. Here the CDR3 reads CASSFGGGGSGYNEQFF. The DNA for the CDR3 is TGTGCCAGCAGCTTCGGCGGCGGGGGTAGCGGTTACAATGAGCAGTTCTTC.

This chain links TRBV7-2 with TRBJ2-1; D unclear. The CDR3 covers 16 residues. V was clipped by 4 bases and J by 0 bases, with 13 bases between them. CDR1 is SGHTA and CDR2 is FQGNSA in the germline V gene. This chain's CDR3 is CASSSRLDPSYNEQFF. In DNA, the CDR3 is TGTGCCAGCAGCTCAAGACTCGACCCCTCCTACAATGAGCAGTTCTTC.

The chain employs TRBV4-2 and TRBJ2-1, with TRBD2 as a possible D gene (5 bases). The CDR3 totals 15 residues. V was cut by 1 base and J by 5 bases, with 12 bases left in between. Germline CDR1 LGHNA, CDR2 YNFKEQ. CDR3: CASSQVGGSDNEQFF. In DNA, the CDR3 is TGTGCCAGCAGCCAAGTAGGAGGTTCTGACAATGAGCAGTTCTTC.

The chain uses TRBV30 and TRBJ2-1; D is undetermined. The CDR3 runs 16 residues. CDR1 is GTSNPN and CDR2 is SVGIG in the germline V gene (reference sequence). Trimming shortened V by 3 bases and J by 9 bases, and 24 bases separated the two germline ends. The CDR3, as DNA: TGTGCCTGGAGAGTCTTCCGACCGCTAGAGTCGAGTGAGCAGTTCTTC. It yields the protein CAWRVFRPLESSEQFF.

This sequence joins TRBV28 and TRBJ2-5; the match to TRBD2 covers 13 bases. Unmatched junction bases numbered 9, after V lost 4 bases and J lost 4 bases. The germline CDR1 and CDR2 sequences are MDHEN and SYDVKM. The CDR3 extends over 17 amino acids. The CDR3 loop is CASSSTSGRALGETQYF. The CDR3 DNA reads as TGTGCCAGCAGTTCAACTAGCGGGAGGGCCCTCGGAGAGACCCAGTACTTC.

The CDR3 loop is CASSLMRGLGETQYF. CDR3 coding DNA: TGTGCCAGCAGCTTAATGCGGGGACTAGGGGAGACCCAGTACTTC. The chain uses TRBV7-3 and TRBJ2-5; 8 bases fit TRBD2. V shed 1 base and J 5 bases; nucleotides not matched to a gene: 6. This CDR3 spans 15 amino acids. Germline V gives CDR1 SGHTA, CDR2 FQGTGA.

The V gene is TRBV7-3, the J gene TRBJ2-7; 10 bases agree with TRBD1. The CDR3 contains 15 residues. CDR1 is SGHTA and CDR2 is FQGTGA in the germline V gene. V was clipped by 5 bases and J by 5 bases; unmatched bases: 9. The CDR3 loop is CASSVSGTGVHEQYF. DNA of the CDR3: TGTGCCAGCAGCGTCTCCGGGACAGGGGTACACGAGCAGTACTTC.

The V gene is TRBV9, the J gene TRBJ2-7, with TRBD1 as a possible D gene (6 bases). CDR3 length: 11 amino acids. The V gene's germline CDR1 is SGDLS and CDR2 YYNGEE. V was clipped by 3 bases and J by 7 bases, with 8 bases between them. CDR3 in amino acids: CASSEGVEQYF. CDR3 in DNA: TGTGCCAGCAGCGAGGGGGTTGAGCAGTACTTC.

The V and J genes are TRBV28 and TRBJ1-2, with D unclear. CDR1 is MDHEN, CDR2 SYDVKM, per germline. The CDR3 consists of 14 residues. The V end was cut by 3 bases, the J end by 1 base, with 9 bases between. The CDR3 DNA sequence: TGTGCCAGCAGTTTTGGAGGGCTTAACTATGGCTACACCTTC. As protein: CASSFGGLNYGYTF.

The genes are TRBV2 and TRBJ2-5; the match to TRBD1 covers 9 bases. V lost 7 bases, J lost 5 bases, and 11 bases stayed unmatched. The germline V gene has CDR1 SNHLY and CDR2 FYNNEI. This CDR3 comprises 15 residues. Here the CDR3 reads CASKELDRGYETQYF. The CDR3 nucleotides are TGTGCCAGCAAAGAATTGGACAGGGGATACGAGACCCAGTACTTC.

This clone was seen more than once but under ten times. Written as DNA, the CDR3 is TGTGCCAGTCGGGACACCCAGTCAGATACGCAGTATTTT. Translated, it gives CASRDTQSDTQYF. This sequence joins TRBV2 and TRBJ2-3; D is perhaps TRBD1 (6 bases). This CDR3 region has 13 residues. V lost 9 bases and J 4 bases, leaving 14 bases between the germline ends. Germline values: CDR1 SNHLY, CDR2 FYNNEI. The full variable domain, its missing parts supplied by reference TRBV2 and TRBJ2-3, is EPEVTQTPSHQVTQMGQEVILRCVPISNHLYFYWYRQILGQKVEFLVSFYNNEISEKSEIFDDQFSVERPDGSNFTLKIRSTKLEDSAMYFCASRDTQSDTQYFGPGTRLTVL.

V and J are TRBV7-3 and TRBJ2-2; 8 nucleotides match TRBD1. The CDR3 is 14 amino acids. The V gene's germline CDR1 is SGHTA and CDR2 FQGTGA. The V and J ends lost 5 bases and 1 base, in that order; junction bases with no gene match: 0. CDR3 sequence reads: CASSTGGNTGELFF. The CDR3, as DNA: TGTGCCAGCAGCACAGGGGGGAACACCGGGGAGCTGTTTTTT.

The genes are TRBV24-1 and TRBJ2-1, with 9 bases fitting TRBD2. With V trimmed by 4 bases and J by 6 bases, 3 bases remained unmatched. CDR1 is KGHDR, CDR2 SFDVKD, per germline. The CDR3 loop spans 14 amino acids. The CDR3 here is CATSEIAGVNEQFF. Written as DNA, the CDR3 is TGTGCCACCAGTGAAATAGCGGGAGTCAATGAGCAGTTCTTC.